This T cell receptor (beta chain) was captured in a study of T-cell memory formation after mild COVID-19. Across the study: Most TCR clusters belonged to a single donor. Study-wide findings and caveats: Second-wave clones that peaked on day 37 lacked confirmed SARS-CoV-2 specificity.

TCRdb re-analysed the 5' RACE reads in MiXCR, keeping a single row per CDR3 protein. This table holds about 420,000 distinct CDR3 sequences, around 22% found once. Comments on this clonotype: What it binds is unknown.

The CDR3 extends over 15 amino acids. Unmatched junction bases numbered 13, after V lost 6 bases and J lost 3 bases. Germline CDR1 reads DFQATT; CDR2 reads SNEGSKA (reference sequence). The sequencing sample was made of PBMCs or a T cell subset sorted from them (not recorded which). This TCR was sampled from an adult woman who had mild COVID-19 (a few samples of this study predate the infection). Cell type and time point are not known. The rearrangement joins TRBV20-1 to TRBJ2-5; 7 positions agree with TRBD2. The CDR3 DNA sequence: TGCAGTGCGGTCCGCGGGACTACCCGGGAAGAGACCCAGTACTTC. Protein sequence: CSAVRGTTREETQYF.